Below are 19 T cell receptor beta chains sequenced from a single sample in a study of beta chain features in type 1 diabetes. Broader study findings: When Type 1 diabetes patients were examined, their TCRB CDR3s proved moderately but significantly shorter in all four CD4+ subsets.

Antigens of these TCRs are unknown. Expressed TCRB transcripts got sequenced, as all isolated RNA was reverse transcribed. The assay was immunoSEQ multiplex PCR, and TCRdb's table has in-frame clones only and misses some. This table holds 630,000 or so clones, roughly an eighth found once. The sample comprised naive CD4+ T cells from blood. The receptors come from a man aged 18 to 30 with type 1 diabetes.

V and J are TRBV5-4 and TRBJ1-5; 9 bases line up with TRBD1. Unmatched junction bases numbered 4, after V lost 2 bases and J lost 7 bases. Germline V gene sequence: CDR1 SGHNT, CDR2 YYREEE (reference sequence). The CDR3 has 14 residues. CDR3 coding DNA: TGTGCCAGCAGCTTACAGGGGGCAGGGCAGCCCCAGCATTTT. This translates into CASSLQGAGQPQHF.

The V call is TRBV9, the J call TRBJ2-3, with D possibly called TRBD1 or TRBD2 (6 bases each). Germline V gene lookup returns CDR1 SGDLS and CDR2 YYNGEE. V was cut by 4 bases and J by 8 bases, with 17 bases left in between. The CDR3 is 14 amino acids. The CDR3 DNA reads as TGTGCCAGCAGCAAACAACAGGGAGGAGGTACGCAGTATTTT. This translates into CASSKQQGGGTQYF.

The chain couples TRBV4-3 to TRBJ2-1; perhaps TRBD2 as D (5 bases). Germline CDR1 and CDR2: LGHNA and YSLEER. V was trimmed by 5 bases and J by 5 bases, leaving 10 bases between them. The CDR3 is made up of 13 amino acids. The CDR3 loop is CASSIGLNNEQFF. The CDR3 nucleotides read TGCGCCAGCAGCATTGGACTGAACAATGAGCAGTTCTTC.

Only a few counts were recorded for this clone. The chain employs TRBV6-5 and TRBJ1-6; D perhaps matches TRBD1 (6 bases). The CDR3 spans 16 residues. The ends were cut back, 0 bases at V and 9 bases at J, with 15 bases in the middle. Germline CDR1 and CDR2: MNHEY and SVGAGI. The CDR3 nucleotides read TGTGCCAGCAGTTACTCTTTCGGACAGACGGGTTCACCCCTCCACTTT. This sequence encodes CASSYSFGQTGSPLHF.

This clone was seen more than once but under ten times. This sequence joins TRBV30 and TRBJ2-7; D ambiguous. Trimming left V 2 bases short and J 6 bases short, with 8 bases between. Germline assignment: CDR1 GTSNPN and CDR2 SVGIG (reference sequence). The CDR3 loop spans 11 amino acids. The CDR3 nucleotides are TGTGCCTGGAGTAACAACATCGAGCAGTACTTC. It specifies CAWSNNIEQYF. The entire variable domain, with the rest obtained from reference TRBV30 and TRBJ2-7, is as follows: SQTIHQWPATLVQPVGSPLSLECTVEGTSNPNLYWYRQAAGRGLQLLFYSVGIGQISSEVPQNLSASRPQDRQFILSSKKLLLSDSGFYLCAWSNNIEQYFGPGTRLTVT.

This clone came up a few times. The sample contains more than one DNA sequence encoding this CDR3. The V gene is TRBV2, the J gene TRBJ2-5; 8 positions match TRBD2. Germline trimming cut 2 bases from V and 1 base from J; bases unmatched to any gene: 6. The CDR3 has 16 residues. Germline assignment: CDR1 SNHLY and CDR2 FYNNEI. This chain's CDR3 is CASSETTSGPQETQYF. In nucleotides, the CDR3 is TGTGCCAGCAGTGAAACCACTAGCGGACCCCAAGAGACCCAGTACTTC.

This clone was seen only a few times. The rearrangement links TRBV6-5 to TRBJ1-5; no definite D call. CDR1 is MNHEY, CDR2 SVGAGI, per germline. V dropped 6 bases and J dropped 7 bases, with 13 bases sitting between them. This CDR3 has 13 amino acids. CDR3 nucleotides: TGTGCCAGCAGAATAGGGATAGGGCAGCCCCAGCATTTT. Amino acids: CASRIGIGQPQHF.

The CDR3 reads CASSLEGGQATDTQYF. DNA of the CDR3: TGTGCCAGCAGCTTGGAGGGGGGGCAAGCGACAGATACGCAGTATTTT. The chain is built from TRBV5-4 and TRBJ2-3; possibly TRBD2 for D (7 bases). The germline V gene encodes CDR1 SGHNT and CDR2 YYREEE (reference sequence). The V end was cut by 0 bases, the J end by 3 bases, with 14 bases between. This CDR3 contains 16 residues.

This clone has just a few counts. The CDR3 loop is CASSPPKFTGELFF. DNA of the CDR3: TGTGCCAGCTCACCACCGAAGTTCACCGGGGAGCTGTTTTTT. This chain uses TRBV18 with TRBJ2-2; no firm D call. Germline loops: CDR1 KGHSH, CDR2 LQKENI. The CDR3 is 14 residues long. V lost 0 bases and J lost 4, with 6 bases in between.

This clone has just a few counts. The chain is built from TRBV10-1 and TRBJ2-6; D not resolved. Trimming removed 0 bases from V and 6 bases from J, with 12 bases in between. CDR3 size: 16 residues. Germline CDR1 reads WNHNN; CDR2 reads SYGVQD (reference sequence). The CDR3 region has the DNA TGCGCCAGCAGTGAGTCTAGGTTGACCGAGGCCAACGTCCTGACTTTC. This encodes CASSESRLTEANVLTF.

This clone was seen once. The chain employs TRBV9 and TRBJ1-1; tentative D call: TRBD1 (5 bases). The CDR3 has 13 amino acids. Germline V lookup: CDR1 SGDLS, CDR2 YYNGEE. Deletions cut 3 bases from V and 4 bases from J, with 10 bases between. CDR3 bases: TGTGCCAGCAGCGCCATGGGGGGCACTGAAGCTTTCTTT. Translation: CASSAMGGTEAFF.

This clone appeared a few times. This rearrangement joins TRBV6-5 to TRBJ2-7; D is perhaps TRBD1 (6 bases). The CDR3 is 16 residues long. Germline V gene lookup returns CDR1 MNHEY and CDR2 SVGAGI. Trimming pared 0 bases from V and 0 bases from J, leaving 12 bases between. CDR3 loop: CASSYSGQGSSYEQYF. DNA of the CDR3: TGTGCCAGCAGTTACTCAGGTCAGGGGAGCTCCTACGAGCAGTACTTC.

The chain joins TRBV9 to TRBJ1-1; 7 positions match TRBD1. The CDR3 is 14 residues long. The germline gives CDR1 SGDLS, CDR2 YYNGEE. The trim removed 4 bases at V and 1 base at J, leaving 4 bases unmatched. Here the CDR3 DNA reads TGTGCCAGCAGCCAGGGACAGACGAACACTGAAGCTTTCTTT. Its protein product is CASSQGQTNTEAFF.

This clone has just a few counts. V and J are TRBV29-1 and TRBJ2-3; 7 positions agree with TRBD1. V lost 4 bases and J lost 5; bases outside the gene matches: 9. CDR3 length: 14 amino acids. Germline V gene data show CDR1 as SQVTM and CDR2 as ANQGSEA. Written as DNA, the CDR3 is TGCAGCGTTGTGTCCGGACAGGTACAAGATACGCAGTATTTT. Translation gives CSVVSGQVQDTQYF.

In this sample, this clone turned up a few times. The V and J genes are TRBV29-1 and TRBJ2-5; D not certain. V lost 6 bases and J lost 5, with 13 bases in between. The germline V gene has CDR1 SQVTM and CDR2 ANQGSEA. The CDR3 loop spans 12 amino acids. The CDR3 here is CSVTRPGETQYF. CDR3 nucleotide sequence: TGCAGCGTGACCCGGCCCGGGGAGACCCAGTACTTC.

V gene TRBV5-1 combines with J gene TRBJ2-1; D is unclear. The CDR3 contains 17 residues. The germline V gene encodes CDR1 SGHRS and CDR2 YFSETQ. Trimming pared 0 bases from V and 0 bases from J, leaving 13 bases between. DNA for the CDR3: TGCGCCAGCAGCTTGGAGGGCGGCTCGAGCTCCTACAATGAGCAGTTCTTC. Its protein is CASSLEGGSSSYNEQFF.

The chain recombines TRBV6-5 with TRBJ1-5; 10 positions match TRBD1. V trimming: 4 bases; J trimming: 6 bases; junction bases outside the gene matches: 3. This CDR3 region has 14 residues. Germline lookup yields CDR1 MNHEY and CDR2 SVGAGI. CDR3 sequence: CASSSRDRGQPQHF. The CDR3 DNA is TGTGCCAGCAGTTCCCGGGACAGGGGTCAGCCCCAGCATTTT.

This clone was picked up many times. The chain combines TRBV7-2 with TRBJ2-4; D not resolved. CDR3 size: 11 residues. V was trimmed by 6 bases and J by 11 bases, leaving 11 bases between them. CDR1 and CDR2 (germline): SGHTA, FQGNSA. CDR3 DNA sequence: TGTGCCAGCAGTGTCCTCCAAGTTCAGTACTTC. Protein: CASSVLQVQYF. The full variable domain, rest sourced from reference TRBV7-2 and TRBJ2-4, is GAGVSQSPSNKVTEKGKDVELRCDPISGHTALYWYRQSLGQGLEFLIYFQGNSAPDKSGLPSDRFSAERTGGSVSTLTIQRTQQEDSAVYLCASSVLQVQYFGAGTRLSVL.

This clone was counted only a few times. Other DNA sequences from this sample encode an identical CDR3 as well. The CDR3 sequence is CASSLEGTDTQYF. The CDR3 coding sequence is TGCGCCAGCAGCCTGGAGGGGACAGATACGCAGTATTTT. The chain has TRBV5-1 and TRBJ2-3, with D possibly matching TRBD2 (6 bases). The germline V gene has CDR1 SGHRS and CDR2 YFSETQ. This CDR3 has 13 residues. The ends were cut back, 4 bases at V and 3 bases at J, with 9 bases in the middle.